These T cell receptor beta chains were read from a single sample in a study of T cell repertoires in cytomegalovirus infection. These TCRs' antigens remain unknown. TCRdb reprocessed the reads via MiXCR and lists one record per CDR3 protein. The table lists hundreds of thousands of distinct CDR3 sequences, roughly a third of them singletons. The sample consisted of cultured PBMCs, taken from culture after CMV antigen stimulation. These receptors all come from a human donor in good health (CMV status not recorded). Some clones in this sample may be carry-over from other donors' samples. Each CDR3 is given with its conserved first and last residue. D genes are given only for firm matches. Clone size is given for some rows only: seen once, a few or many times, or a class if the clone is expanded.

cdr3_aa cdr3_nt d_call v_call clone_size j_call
CASSSYYATGELFF TGTGCCAGCAGCAGTTACTACGCCACCGGGGAGCTGTTTTTT NA TRBV6-6 NA TRBJ2-2
CAITKRGDNQPQHF TGTGCCATCACCAAGCGGGGGGACAATCAGCCCCAGCATTTT NA TRBV12-3/TRBV12-4 few TRBJ1-5
CASSTGATTNEKLFF TGTGCCAGCAGCACAGGGGCAACAACTAATGAAAAACTGTTTTTT TRBD1 TRBV7-6 NA TRBJ1-4
CASSMIGGNQPQHF TGTGCCAGTAGTATGATTGGGGGCAATCAGCCCCAGCATTTT NA TRBV19 few TRBJ1-5
CASSRESQLYEQYF TGTGCCAGCAGCCGAGAGTCCCAGCTATACGAGCAGTACTTC NA TRBV7-2 NA TRBJ2-7
CASRGLAGGSYEQYF TGTGCCAGCAGAGGACTAGCGGGGGGGTCTTACGAGCAGTACTTC TRBD2 TRBV12-3/TRBV12-4 few TRBJ2-7
CASSWVVDRQETQYF TGTGCCAGCAGCTGGGTTGTTGACAGACAAGAGACCCAGTACTTC NA TRBV7-2 many TRBJ2-5
CASSSLLRTSGSPNEQFF TGTGCCAGCAGTTCTCTTCTACGGACTAGCGGGAGTCCTAATGAGCAGTTCTTC TRBD2 TRBV6-6 NA TRBJ2-1
CASRQDRVGNQPQHF TGTGCCAGCAGGCAAGACAGGGTGGGGAATCAGCCCCAGCATTTT TRBD1 TRBV2 NA TRBJ1-5
CASRSDRINEKLFF TGTGCCAGCAGGTCGGACAGGATAAATGAAAAACTGTTTTTT TRBD1 TRBV12-3/TRBV12-4 NA TRBJ1-4
CASRDAGELFF TGTGCCAGCAGGGACGCCGGGGAGCTGTTTTTT NA TRBV6-1 many TRBJ2-2
CASSFTRSSYEQYF TGTGCCAGCAGCTTTACGAGGAGCTCCTACGAGCAGTACTTC NA TRBV11-2 few TRBJ2-7
CASSTTDLDGYTF TGTGCCAGTAGTACGACTGACCTGGATGGCTACACCTTC NA TRBV19 NA TRBJ1-2
CASSQAEDRASEQYF TGTGCCAGCAGCCAAGCTGAGGACAGGGCAAGCGAGCAGTACTTC TRBD1 TRBV4-2 NA TRBJ2-7
CASRGDDEKLFF TGTGCCAGTCGGGGGGATGATGAAAAACTGTTTTTT NA TRBV19 NA TRBJ1-4
CSARLLVINEQFF TGCAGTGCTAGACTCCTAGTTATCAATGAGCAGTTCTTC NA TRBV20-1 NA TRBJ2-1
CASSRDAIGTPNTEAFF TGTGCCAGCAGTCGCGACGCGATCGGGACCCCGAACACTGAAGCTTTCTTT NA TRBV2 NA TRBJ1-1
CSAQGSKSTDTQYF TGCAGTGCTCAGGGGTCGAAAAGCACAGATACGCAGTATTTT NA TRBV20-1 few TRBJ2-3
CASRLGLAGQETQYF TGTGCCAGCAGGTTGGGACTAGCGGGCCAAGAGACCCAGTACTTC TRBD2 TRBV7-2 many TRBJ2-5
CASSLILAGAPQYF TGTGCCAGCAGCTTAATACTAGCGGGAGCACCGCAGTATTTT TRBD2 TRBV7-2 many TRBJ2-3
CASSETRAGGRTEAFF TGTGCCAGCAGTGAAACCCGAGCTGGGGGACGCACTGAAGCTTTCTTT NA TRBV6-1 NA TRBJ1-1
CASSLGLTFEQYF TGTGCCAGCAGCTTGGGTCTTACCTTCGAGCAGTACTTC NA TRBV5-6 NA TRBJ2-7
CASSRTGTSAFF TGTGCCAGCAGTCGTACCGGGACCTCGGCTTTCTTT NA TRBV27 few TRBJ1-1
CASSYSDGYEQYF TGTGCCAGCAGTTACTCCGACGGCTACGAGCAGTACTTC NA TRBV6-2/TRBV6-3 NA TRBJ2-7
CASSHQPPPDTRYF TGTGCCAGCAGTCATCAGCCCCCGCCAGATACGCGGTATTTT NA TRBV6-6 NA TRBJ2-3
CSARDSFGHSNQPQHF TGCAGTGCTAGAGATTCATTTGGTCATAGCAATCAGCCCCAGCATTTT NA TRBV20-1 few TRBJ1-5
CASSPTTLRSLGGYTF TGTGCCAGCAGCCCAACCACGTTAAGGTCTTTGGGTGGCTACACCTTC NA TRBV5-6 NA TRBJ1-2
CASSLLPTGTYEQYF TGTGCCAGCAGCCTCCTCCCGACAGGGACCTACGAGCAGTACTTC TRBD1 TRBV7-2 many TRBJ2-7